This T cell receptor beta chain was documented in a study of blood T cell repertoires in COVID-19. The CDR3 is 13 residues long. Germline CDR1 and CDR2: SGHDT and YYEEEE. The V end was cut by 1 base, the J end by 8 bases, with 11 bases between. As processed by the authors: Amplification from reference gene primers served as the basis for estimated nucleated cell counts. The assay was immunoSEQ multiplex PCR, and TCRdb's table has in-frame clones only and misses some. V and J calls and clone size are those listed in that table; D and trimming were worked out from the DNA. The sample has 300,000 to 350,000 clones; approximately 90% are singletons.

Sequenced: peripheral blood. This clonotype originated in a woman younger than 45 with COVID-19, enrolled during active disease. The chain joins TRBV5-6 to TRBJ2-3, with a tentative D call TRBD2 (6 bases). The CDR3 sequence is CASSLYPEGTQYF. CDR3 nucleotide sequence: TGTGCCAGCAGCTTGTACCCGGAGGGTACGCAGTATTTT.